The count of the clone carrying this T cell receptor beta chain is one. Its antigen is unknown. The data originate from a study of OX40 agonist ivuxolimab in advanced cancers. Study overall: Dose-escalation patients were diagnosed with hepatocellular carcinoma, melanoma, renal cell cancer or head and neck cancer.

Trimming took 3 bases from V and 4 from J; bases not matched to a gene: 7. This CDR3 contains 16 residues. Per the germline V gene, CDR1 is LNHDA and CDR2 is SQIVND (reference sequence). Regarding the study as a whole: On average, CD8+ T cells had more expanded clones than CD4+.

Measured with immunoSEQ multiplex PCR; TCRdb has only the in-frame clones, and not every one. The sample lists fewer than 80,000 clones; over 75% were seen once. This TCR derives from an adult with an advanced solid tumor such as melanoma, head and neck, liver or kidney cancer. The source was CD4+ or CD8+ T cells sorted from blood, collected in a trial of the OX40 agonist ivuxolimab. V and J are TRBV19 and TRBJ2-1, with 9 bases identical to TRBD1. The CDR3 reads CASSIKLGTGYNEQFF. In DNA, the CDR3 is TGTGCCAGTAGTATTAAGTTGGGGACAGGGTACAATGAGCAGTTCTTC.